This paragraph covers one T cell receptor (beta chain) sequence. The source of the sample is a study of cytomegalovirus exposure and HLA in healthy donors. Primers included in the PCR were 60 Vbeta and 13 Jbeta primers. Clones were sequenced by immunoSEQ multiplex PCR, and TCRdb holds only the in-frame ones, with some missing. Its listing shows approximately 120,000 clones. Germline values: CDR1 SGDLS, CDR2 YYNGEE. The CDR3 contains 14 residues. V lost 2 bases to trimming and J lost 4 bases; unmatched junction nucleotides: 4. V usage is TRBV9 and J usage is TRBJ1-1; TRBD1 aligns across 8 bases. The TCR originated in a man under 40 in good health and CMV-seronegative. The sequenced sample was PBMCs. The CDR3 is CASSVMDRATEAFF. The DNA of the CDR3 is TGTGCCAGCAGCGTCATGGACAGGGCCACTGAAGCTTTCTTT.